A selection of T cell receptor beta chains follows, all from one sample in a study of T cell repertoires in cytomegalovirus infection. TCRdb itself ran the reads through MiXCR, one entry per CDR3 protein. This table holds approximately 910,000 distinct CDR3 sequences, around 31% found once. These receptors lack a known antigen. This material consisted of cultured CD8+ T cells from PBMCs, taken from culture after CMV antigen stimulation. The receptors derive from a human donor in good health (CMV status not recorded). Some clones in this sample may be carry-over from other donors' samples. Both conserved end residues are trimmed from each CDR3.

>TRBJ1-5|TRBV5-8
ASSLDGTTYSNQPQH
>TRBJ2-6|TRBV28
ASSPLGGGARTNVLT
>TRBJ1-4|TRBV7-9
ASSADRGIEKLF
>TRBJ2-1|TRBV11-1
ASSSPSGTSGNEQF
>TRBJ2-5|TRBV7-2
ASSLLAGRETQY
>TRBJ1-1|TRBV7-2
ASSLRPGVNTEAF
>TRBJ2-3|TRBV2
ASTPRTDTQY
>TRBJ2-3|TRBV4-1
ASSQEATADTQY
>TRBJ2-1|TRBV12-3/TRBV12-4
ASSWSGQGNNEQF
>TRBJ2-2|TRBV6-2/TRBV6-3
ASTLLLTGLVTGELF